This is a list of T cell receptor beta chains from one sample in a study of blood T cell repertoires in COVID-19. The table came from immunoSEQ multiplex PCR; TCRdb's copy has only in-frame clones and leaves some out. The sample comprises fewer than 250,000 clones, around 87% of which are singletons, and 7% to 9% rests with the top ten. Source material: PBMCs or T cells enriched from blood (not recorded which). The receptors were gathered from a man aged 25 to 40 in a cohort exposed to, infected with or recovered from COVID-19 (not recorded which). Each CDR3 is given with its conserved first and last residue. Fields, in order: clone size, V gene, D gene, J gene, CDR3 DNA, CDR3 protein. D genes are given only for firm matches. A row's size may be missing; if present it is once, few, many or a size class.

clone_size: .
v_call: TRBV7-2
d_call: TRBD1
j_call: TRBJ1-4
cdr3_nt: TGTGCCAGCAGCTCCCAACAGGGGGCGGGAAGAAAACTGTTTTTT
cdr3_aa: CASSSQQGAGRKLFF

clone_size: .
v_call: TRBV28
d_call: .
j_call: TRBJ2-1
cdr3_nt: TGTGCCAGCAGTTTAAGAAAGAGGGTCTTCAGCAATGAGCAGTTCTTC
cdr3_aa: CASSLRKRVFSNEQFF

clone_size: .
v_call: TRBV4-2
d_call: .
j_call: TRBJ2-1
cdr3_nt: TGTGCCAGCAGCCAAGAACACAGCTTCTACAATGAGCAGTTCTTC
cdr3_aa: CASSQEHSFYNEQFF

clone_size: .
v_call: TRBV29-1
d_call: TRBD1
j_call: TRBJ1-5
cdr3_nt: TGCAGCGTTGTGTGGGGCAGGGGGGAGCCCCAGCATTTT
cdr3_aa: CSVVWGRGEPQHF

clone_size: .
v_call: TRBV5-1
d_call: TRBD2
j_call: TRBJ2-3
cdr3_nt: TGCGCCAGCAGCCCCGGGACTATCGTAGGCACAGATACGCAGTATTTT
cdr3_aa: CASSPGTIVGTDTQYF

clone_size: once
v_call: TRBV28
d_call: TRBD1
j_call: TRBJ1-1
cdr3_nt: TGTGCCAGCAGCCGCCGACAGGGGAGGTCTCACACTGAAGCTTTCTTT
cdr3_aa: CASSRRQGRSHTEAFF

clone_size: .
v_call: TRBV18
d_call: .
j_call: TRBJ2-4
cdr3_nt: TGTGCCAGCTCACCACCGGCGGGAATGGCCAAAAACATTCAGTACTTC
cdr3_aa: CASSPPAGMAKNIQYF

clone_size: .
v_call: TRBV28
d_call: TRBD2
j_call: TRBJ2-3
cdr3_nt: TGTGCCAGCAGTTTTTGGATGGCGGGAGGAGCAGATACGCAGTATTTT
cdr3_aa: CASSFWMAGGADTQYF

clone_size: .
v_call: TRBV19
d_call: .
j_call: TRBJ2-1
cdr3_nt: TGTGCCAGTAGTAAGGACACCTACAATGAGCAGTTCTTC
cdr3_aa: CASSKDTYNEQFF

clone_size: .
v_call: TRBV28
d_call: .
j_call: TRBJ2-7
cdr3_nt: TGTGCCAGCAGTTTACGGGGAGGAATGGGCTACGAGCAGTACTTC
cdr3_aa: CASSLRGGMGYEQYF

clone_size: .
v_call: TRBV4-2
d_call: .
j_call: TRBJ1-5
cdr3_nt: TGTGCCAGCAGCCAAGATTCCTATCAGCCCCAGCATTTT
cdr3_aa: CASSQDSYQPQHF

clone_size: .
v_call: TRBV5-1
d_call: .
j_call: TRBJ2-3
cdr3_nt: TGCGCCAGCAGCTTCCAGGGTGCAGATACGCAGTATTTT
cdr3_aa: CASSFQGADTQYF

clone_size: .
v_call: TRBV7-8
d_call: .
j_call: TRBJ2-4
cdr3_nt: TGTGCCAGCAGCTTAGGATCGGGTAGGATTCAGTACTTC
cdr3_aa: CASSLGSGRIQYF

clone_size: few
v_call: TRBV4-3
d_call: .
j_call: TRBJ1-1
cdr3_nt: TGCGCCAGCAGCCAAGGACTGGCCCGAGAAGCTTTCTTT
cdr3_aa: CASSQGLAREAFF

clone_size: few
v_call: TRBV19
d_call: .
j_call: TRBJ2-7
cdr3_nt: TGTGCCAGTAGTCTAGGGAGACAGTCCTACGAGCAGTACTTC
cdr3_aa: CASSLGRQSYEQYF

clone_size: once
v_call: TRBV27
d_call: .
j_call: TRBJ2-7
cdr3_nt: TGTGCCAGCAGTTCACCGAACAGGTCCTGGTACTTC
cdr3_aa: CASSSPNRSWYF

clone_size: .
v_call: TRBV27
d_call: TRBD1
j_call: TRBJ1-5
cdr3_nt: TGTGCCAGCAGTCTTGGGACAGGGGCCAATCAGCCCCAGCATTTT
cdr3_aa: CASSLGTGANQPQHF

clone_size: .
v_call: TRBV27
d_call: .
j_call: TRBJ1-5
cdr3_nt: TGTGCCAGCAGTCCCCGGGTAGGGGCAGGTCAGCCCCAGCATTTT
cdr3_aa: CASSPRVGAGQPQHF

clone_size: .
v_call: TRBV6-5
d_call: .
j_call: TRBJ2-1
cdr3_nt: TGTGCCAGCAGTAAGGGGTATGGGTCCGGCTTTGAGCAGTTCTTC
cdr3_aa: CASSKGYGSGFEQFF

clone_size: .
v_call: TRBV3-1/TRBV3-2
d_call: .
j_call: TRBJ2-1
cdr3_nt: TGTGCCAGCAGACATCCTCAGGGCACTGAGCAGTTCTTC
cdr3_aa: CASRHPQGTEQFF

clone_size: many
v_call: TRBV19
d_call: .
j_call: TRBJ2-1
cdr3_nt: TGTGCCAGTAGCGTCAGGGCTTCCCACCTTGACAATGAGCAGTTCTTC
cdr3_aa: CASSVRASHLDNEQFF

clone_size: .
v_call: TRBV5-5
d_call: .
j_call: TRBJ2-7
cdr3_nt: TGTGCCAGCACCCATCGCGGGGTCGATAGCTACGAGCAGTACTTC
cdr3_aa: CASTHRGVDSYEQYF

clone_size: once
v_call: TRBV25-1
d_call: .
j_call: TRBJ1-5
cdr3_nt: TGTGCCAGCAGTGAGGCTCTTAGCAATCAGCCCCAGCATTTT
cdr3_aa: CASSEALSNQPQHF

clone_size: .
v_call: TRBV6-5
d_call: TRBD2
j_call: TRBJ2-7
cdr3_nt: TGTGCCAGCAGCTTCGGACTAGGTCGCCCCTACGAGCAGTACTTC
cdr3_aa: CASSFGLGRPYEQYF

clone_size: .
v_call: TRBV18
d_call: TRBD2
j_call: TRBJ2-7
cdr3_nt: TGTGCCAGCTCACCGGGGACTAGCGGGAGTAATACCGCCTACGAGCAGTACTTC
cdr3_aa: CASSPGTSGSNTAYEQYF

clone_size: .
v_call: TRBV28
d_call: TRBD1
j_call: TRBJ1-6
cdr3_nt: TGTGCCAGCAGTTTGGGGCAGGGGGCTGGATCACCCCTCCACTTT
cdr3_aa: CASSLGQGAGSPLHF

clone_size: once
v_call: TRBV3-1/TRBV3-2
d_call: .
j_call: TRBJ2-1
cdr3_nt: TGTGCCAGCAGCCAAGTCCCAGGTCGATCCTACAATGAGCAGTTCTTC
cdr3_aa: CASSQVPGRSYNEQFF

clone_size: .
v_call: TRBV12-3/TRBV12-4
d_call: .
j_call: TRBJ2-7
cdr3_nt: TGTGCCAGCAGTGGGGACTTCTACTACGAGCAGTACTTC
cdr3_aa: CASSGDFYYEQYF

clone_size: few
v_call: TRBV27
d_call: .
j_call: TRBJ2-7
cdr3_nt: TGTGCCAGCAGTCTCGACAGCCGTTACGAGCAGTACTTC
cdr3_aa: CASSLDSRYEQYF

clone_size: .
v_call: TRBV6-4
d_call: TRBD1
j_call: TRBJ2-3
cdr3_nt: TGTGCCAGCAGTGCCAACTCTGGACAGGGCGCAGATACGCAGTATTTT
cdr3_aa: CASSANSGQGADTQYF

clone_size: .
v_call: TRBV5-1
d_call: .
j_call: TRBJ1-2
cdr3_nt: TGCGCCAGCAGCTTGGAAGGACCTTCTCTCAGGGGTCCCACAGGTGGCTACACCTTC
cdr3_aa: CASSLEGPSLRGPTGGYTF

clone_size: .
v_call: TRBV6-5
d_call: .
j_call: TRBJ2-2
cdr3_nt: TGTGCCAGCAGCCCGGGGAGGTGGGCCGGGGAGCTGTTTTTT
cdr3_aa: CASSPGRWAGELFF

clone_size: once
v_call: TRBV29-1
d_call: TRBD1
j_call: TRBJ1-2
cdr3_nt: TGCAGCGTTGAAGCTCGACAGGGAACCGACTATGGCTACACCTTC
cdr3_aa: CSVEARQGTDYGYTF

clone_size: .
v_call: TRBV10-1
d_call: .
j_call: TRBJ1-5
cdr3_nt: TGCGCCAGCAGTGAAACCAGTGGCCAGCCCCAGCATTTT
cdr3_aa: CASSETSGQPQHF

clone_size: .
v_call: TRBV28
d_call: .
j_call: TRBJ1-1
cdr3_nt: TGTGCCAGCAGGGGCCGCCCTGAAGCTTTCTTT
cdr3_aa: CASRGRPEAFF

clone_size: .
v_call: TRBV5-1
d_call: TRBD1
j_call: TRBJ1-3
cdr3_nt: TGCGCCAGCAGCTTACAGGGGTTTGGAAACACCATATATTTT
cdr3_aa: CASSLQGFGNTIYF

clone_size: .
v_call: TRBV14
d_call: TRBD2
j_call: TRBJ2-7
cdr3_nt: TGTGCCAGCAGCCAAGGGAACGCCTGGCGGGAGGGGTACGAGCAGTACTTC
cdr3_aa: CASSQGNAWREGYEQYF

clone_size: .
v_call: TRBV7-9
d_call: TRBD2
j_call: TRBJ2-1
cdr3_nt: TGTGCCAGCAGCTTACCTAGCGGGAGTAATGAGCAGTTCTTC
cdr3_aa: CASSLPSGSNEQFF

clone_size: .
v_call: TRBV4-1
d_call: TRBD1
j_call: TRBJ1-1
cdr3_nt: TGCGCCAGCAGCCAAGGGGGACAGGTTCCTGAAGCTTTCTTT
cdr3_aa: CASSQGGQVPEAFF

clone_size: .
v_call: TRBV25-1
d_call: .
j_call: TRBJ2-7
cdr3_nt: TGTGCCAGCGGCGAGGGAGAGCAGTACTTC
cdr3_aa: CASGEGEQYF

clone_size: .
v_call: TRBV7-8
d_call: TRBD1
j_call: TRBJ2-1
cdr3_nt: TGTGCCAGCAGCTACGAGACCGGGACAGGGGCGAACAATGAGCAGTTCTTC
cdr3_aa: CASSYETGTGANNEQFF

clone_size: .
v_call: TRBV6-4
d_call: TRBD2
j_call: TRBJ2-1
cdr3_nt: TGTGCCAGCAGTGACTCGGGACTATCACGATCCAATGAGCAGTTCTTC
cdr3_aa: CASSDSGLSRSNEQFF

clone_size: .
v_call: TRBV27
d_call: TRBD1
j_call: TRBJ1-2
cdr3_nt: TGTGCCAGCAGTACAGGGGGCGCGAACTATGGCTACACCTTC
cdr3_aa: CASSTGGANYGYTF

clone_size: once
v_call: TRBV2
d_call: TRBD2
j_call: TRBJ2-3
cdr3_nt: TGTGCCAGCATGGGACTAGCGGGAAGCACAGATACGCAGTATTTT
cdr3_aa: CASMGLAGSTDTQYF

clone_size: .
v_call: TRBV27
d_call: .
j_call: TRBJ2-7
cdr3_nt: TGTGCCAGCAGCCAAAGTGGGCAGGCTTACGAGCAGTACTTC
cdr3_aa: CASSQSGQAYEQYF

clone_size: .
v_call: TRBV9
d_call: TRBD2
j_call: TRBJ2-4
cdr3_nt: TGTGCCAGCAGCACGGATGGGGTAGCGGGAGTCAAAAACATTCAGTACTTC
cdr3_aa: CASSTDGVAGVKNIQYF

clone_size: .
v_call: TRBV9
d_call: .
j_call: TRBJ2-2
cdr3_nt: TGTGCCAGCAGCGTACCGTCGAACACCGGGGAGCTGTTTTTT
cdr3_aa: CASSVPSNTGELFF

clone_size: .
v_call: TRBV4-3
d_call: .
j_call: TRBJ1-2
cdr3_nt: TGCGCCAGCAGCCAAGAGGTCAGCTATGGCTACACCTTC
cdr3_aa: CASSQEVSYGYTF

clone_size: .
v_call: TRBV7-2
d_call: .
j_call: TRBJ2-7
cdr3_nt: TGTGCCAGCAGCTTAGAGCGCGGCTTAACCTACGAGCAGTACTTC
cdr3_aa: CASSLERGLTYEQYF

clone_size: few
v_call: TRBV14
d_call: .
j_call: TRBJ2-5
cdr3_nt: TGTGCCAGCAGCCAATACAATCAAGAGACCCAGTACTTC
cdr3_aa: CASSQYNQETQYF

clone_size: once
v_call: TRBV4-1
d_call: TRBD2
j_call: TRBJ2-7
cdr3_nt: TGCGCCAGCAGCCAGAAGGGACTAGCGGACAGCTCCTACGAGCAGTACTTC
cdr3_aa: CASSQKGLADSSYEQYF

clone_size: .
v_call: TRBV7-9
d_call: TRBD1
j_call: TRBJ1-2
cdr3_nt: TGTGCCAGCAGGAAATGGGCAGGGGGCAGTAGCTATGGCTACACCTTC
cdr3_aa: CASRKWAGGSSYGYTF

clone_size: .
v_call: TRBV28
d_call: .
j_call: TRBJ1-1
cdr3_nt: TGTGCCACCATGGGTCGAGCTACTATGAACACTGAAGCTTTCTTT
cdr3_aa: CATMGRATMNTEAFF

clone_size: .
v_call: TRBV5-4
d_call: TRBD2
j_call: TRBJ2-2
cdr3_nt: TGTGCCAGCAGTATGGGGAGGGAGGCCAGCCTCGGGGAGCTGTTTTTT
cdr3_aa: CASSMGREASLGELFF

clone_size: .
v_call: TRBV5-1
d_call: TRBD1
j_call: TRBJ1-3
cdr3_nt: TGCGCCAGCAGCTTGGTGACAGGGACCTCCTCTGGAAACACCATATATTTT
cdr3_aa: CASSLVTGTSSGNTIYF

clone_size: .
v_call: TRBV7-2
d_call: TRBD1
j_call: TRBJ1-5
cdr3_nt: TGTGCCAGCAGCGCTGACAGGGGCGGGCAACAGCCCCAGCATTTT
cdr3_aa: CASSADRGGQQPQHF

clone_size: once
v_call: TRBV6-5
d_call: .
j_call: TRBJ1-6
cdr3_nt: TGTGCCAGCAAGCTTGGACAAGCTAATTCACCCCTCCACTTT
cdr3_aa: CASKLGQANSPLHF

clone_size: .
v_call: TRBV5-1
d_call: .
j_call: TRBJ1-2
cdr3_nt: TGCGCCAGCAGCCTCGGCGGGAGGGGCGCGGGTTCGGACTATGGCTACACCTTC
cdr3_aa: CASSLGGRGAGSDYGYTF

clone_size: .
v_call: TRBV10-1
d_call: TRBD1
j_call: TRBJ2-7
cdr3_nt: TGCGCCAGCAGCTTCGGTCGTCCAGGACAGGGGGCCTACGAGCAGTACTTC
cdr3_aa: CASSFGRPGQGAYEQYF